The entry below gives a single T cell receptor beta chain sequence along with its context. Only in-frame clones appear in the TCRdb table, and some are missing; sequencing was by immunoSEQ multiplex PCR. The sample has just under 70,000 clones, about 90% seen once. Germline V gene data show CDR1 as SGHNT and CDR2 as YYREEE (reference sequence). After removal of 3 bases from V and 2 bases from J, the junction contained 4 bases not matched to a gene. CDR3 length: 14 amino acids. The entry originates in a study of T cell changes during pregnancy in multiple sclerosis. The chain joins TRBV5-4 to TRBJ1-2, with 7 bases aligning to TRBD1. This specimen consisted of peripheral blood, obtained in the second trimester of pregnancy. The receptor was isolated from a female donor with multiple sclerosis, enrolled in a pregnancy study. Here the CDR3 reads CASSSGTVNYGYTF. The CDR3 DNA reads as TGTGCCAGCAGCTCTGGGACAGTCAACTATGGCTACACCTTC.